The rows below give T cell receptor beta chains drawn from one sample of a study of glioma-infiltrating T cells. Via MiXCR, TCRdb re-called the multiplex PCR reads, giving one row per CDR3 protein. This sample carries about 410,000 distinct CDR3 sequences, roughly two fifths of them seen once, and the ten largest clones take 12%. The sequencing sample was made of glioma tissue, nonneoplastic brain tissue, or PBMCs (not recorded which). The receptors here all came from a human donor with low-grade glioma or glioblastoma, undergoing nonglioma brain surgery, or in good health (not recorded which). CDR3s include the opening cysteine and the closing phenylalanine or tryptophan. Fields, in order: J gene, D gene, clone size, V gene, CDR3 protein, CDR3 DNA. A D gene is named only where the DNA matches it firmly. The size entry is marked missing in some rows and otherwise reads once, few, many or a size class.

J gene: TRBJ2-5
D gene: .
clone size: few
V gene: TRBV20-1
CDR3 protein: CSAKTSETQYF
CDR3 DNA: TGCAGTGCTAAGACATCGGAGACCCAGTACTTC

J gene: TRBJ1-2
D gene: TRBD1
clone size: .
V gene: TRBV27
CDR3 protein: CASTDHTGGRPYGYTF
CDR3 DNA: TGTGCCAGCACCGACCATACAGGGGGCAGGCCCTATGGCTACACCTTC

J gene: TRBJ2-2
D gene: .
clone size: .
V gene: TRBV6-6
CDR3 protein: CASTLRLVSGELFF
CDR3 DNA: TGTGCCAGCACCCTAAGACTAGTTTCCGGGGAGCTGTTTTTT

J gene: TRBJ1-4
D gene: .
clone size: few
V gene: TRBV28
CDR3 protein: CASSLQGGGVEKLFF
CDR3 DNA: TGTGCCAGCAGTCTACAGGGTGGGGGCGTTGAAAAACTGTTTTTT

J gene: TRBJ2-7
D gene: .
clone size: many
V gene: TRBV28
CDR3 protein: CASSLNAYEQYF
CDR3 DNA: TGTGCCAGCAGTTTAAATGCGTACGAGCAGTACTTC

J gene: TRBJ1-1
D gene: .
clone size: few
V gene: TRBV20-1
CDR3 protein: CSAREGGTEAFF
CDR3 DNA: TGCAGTGCTAGAGAGGGGGGCACTGAAGCTTTCTTT

J gene: TRBJ2-3
D gene: .
clone size: many
V gene: TRBV27
CDR3 protein: CASSLGTGLRRYF
CDR3 DNA: TGTGCCAGCAGTTTGGGGACGGGGCTTCGACGGTATTTT

J gene: TRBJ2-1
D gene: .
clone size: few
V gene: TRBV2
CDR3 protein: CASIGQSGNEQFF
CDR3 DNA: TGTGCCAGCATTGGGCAGTCCGGGAATGAGCAGTTCTTC

J gene: TRBJ2-5
D gene: .
clone size: .
V gene: TRBV7-2
CDR3 protein: CASSFGPPGEETQYF
CDR3 DNA: TGTGCCAGCAGCTTCGGACCCCCAGGCGAAGAGACCCAGTACTTC

J gene: TRBJ2-5
D gene: .
clone size: .
V gene: TRBV7-2
CDR3 protein: CASSLTFSGAQYF
CDR3 DNA: TGTGCCAGCAGCTTAACCTTTAGCGGAGCCCAGTACTTC

J gene: TRBJ1-1
D gene: TRBD1
clone size: .
V gene: TRBV4-3
CDR3 protein: CASSQTGGVNTEASF
CDR3 DNA: TGCGCCAGCAGCCAAACAGGGGGGGTGAACACTGAAGCTTCCTTT

J gene: TRBJ2-1
D gene: TRBD1
clone size: many
V gene: TRBV20-1
CDR3 protein: CSAPPGQGYNEQFF
CDR3 DNA: TGCAGTGCTCCCCCGGGACAGGGTTACAATGAGCAGTTCTTC

J gene: TRBJ2-1
D gene: .
clone size: .
V gene: TRBV7-2
CDR3 protein: CASSPPARVYEQFF
CDR3 DNA: TGTGCCAGCAGCCCCCCCGCTCGGGTCTATGAGCAGTTCTTC

J gene: TRBJ2-7
D gene: TRBD1
clone size: .
V gene: TRBV20-1
CDR3 protein: CSADDRDSYEQYF
CDR3 DNA: TGCAGTGCCGACGACAGGGATTCCTACGAGCAGTACTTC

J gene: TRBJ1-1
D gene: TRBD1
clone size: .
V gene: TRBV7-2
CDR3 protein: CASSITRGIRGNTGAFF
CDR3 DNA: TGTGCCAGCAGCATAACCAGGGGGATTAGAGGGAACACTGGAGCTTTCTTT

J gene: TRBJ2-3
D gene: TRBD2
clone size: .
V gene: TRBV4-1
CDR3 protein: CASSQSPTSGDTDTQYF
CDR3 DNA: TGCGCCAGCAGCCAGTCCCCGACTAGCGGGGACACAGATACGCAGTATTTT

J gene: TRBJ1-1
D gene: TRBD1
clone size: .
V gene: TRBV5-1
CDR3 protein: CASSLFRGHTEDFF
CDR3 DNA: TGCGCCAGCAGCTTGTTCAGGGGGCATACTGAAGATTTCTTT

J gene: TRBJ1-2
D gene: .
clone size: .
V gene: TRBV19
CDR3 protein: CANSLDVNYGYTF
CDR3 DNA: TGTGCCAATAGTCTGGACGTAAACTATGGCTACACCTTC

J gene: TRBJ2-7
D gene: TRBD1
clone size: .
V gene: TRBV20-1
CDR3 protein: CSARADREVGVHEQYF
CDR3 DNA: TGCAGTGCTAGAGCGGACAGGGAGGTTGGGGTCCACGAGCAGTACTTC

J gene: TRBJ2-1
D gene: TRBD2
clone size: .
V gene: TRBV19
CDR3 protein: CASSTLAGGVFEQFF
CDR3 DNA: TGTGCCAGTAGTACACTAGCGGGAGGGGTCTTTGAGCAGTTCTTC

J gene: TRBJ2-5
D gene: .
clone size: .
V gene: TRBV28
CDR3 protein: CASSFSPGQRDNFWTQYF
CDR3 DNA: TGTGCCAGCAGTTTTTCACCGGGACAGCGGGATAATTTCTGGACCCAGTACTTC

J gene: TRBJ2-7
D gene: TRBD2
clone size: few
V gene: TRBV20-1
CDR3 protein: CSAGGPTGGPHEQYF
CDR3 DNA: TGCAGTGCTGGGGGGCCAACGGGAGGGCCCCACGAGCAGTACTTC

J gene: TRBJ2-4
D gene: .
clone size: .
V gene: TRBV29-1
CDR3 protein: CSVDQDDKNIQYF
CDR3 DNA: TGCAGCGTTGATCAAGACGACAAAAACATTCAGTACTTC

J gene: TRBJ1-2
D gene: TRBD1
clone size: many
V gene: TRBV27
CDR3 protein: CASASRQGLDYGYTF
CDR3 DNA: TGTGCCAGCGCAAGTCGACAGGGTTTAGACTATGGCTACACCTTC

J gene: TRBJ2-3
D gene: .
clone size: .
V gene: TRBV20-1
CDR3 protein: CSARGPQPTDTQYF
CDR3 DNA: TGCAGTGCTAGGGGGCCCCAGCCCACAGATACGCAGTATTTT

J gene: TRBJ1-1
D gene: .
clone size: many
V gene: TRBV27
CDR3 protein: CASSLDRPNTEAFF
CDR3 DNA: TGTGCCAGCAGTTTGGACAGACCGAACACTGAAGCTTTCTTT

J gene: TRBJ2-5
D gene: TRBD1
clone size: .
V gene: TRBV20-1
CDR3 protein: CSVPGQGVQETQYF
CDR3 DNA: TGCAGTGTTCCCGGACAGGGCGTCCAAGAGACCCAGTACTTC

J gene: TRBJ2-5
D gene: TRBD2
clone size: .
V gene: TRBV27
CDR3 protein: CASSSVGLAGEPETQYF
CDR3 DNA: TGTGCCAGCAGTTCGGTCGGACTAGCGGGAGAGCCAGAGACCCAGTACTTC

J gene: TRBJ2-3
D gene: TRBD2
clone size: .
V gene: TRBV7-9
CDR3 protein: CASSPGGSPDTQYF
CDR3 DNA: TGTGCCAGCAGCCCAGGCGGGAGCCCCGATACGCAGTATTTT

J gene: TRBJ1-5
D gene: .
clone size: few
V gene: TRBV7-2
CDR3 protein: CASSTRRFSNQPQHF
CDR3 DNA: TGTGCCAGCAGCACCCGACGATTTAGCAATCAGCCCCAGCATTTT

J gene: TRBJ2-3
D gene: TRBD2
clone size: few
V gene: TRBV24-1
CDR3 protein: CATSAAGTSGTDTQYF
CDR3 DNA: TGTGCCACCAGTGCCGCCGGGACTAGCGGCACAGATACGCAGTATTTT

J gene: TRBJ2-7
D gene: TRBD1
clone size: few
V gene: TRBV2
CDR3 protein: CASSDRGIYEQYF
CDR3 DNA: TGTGCCAGCAGTGACAGGGGGATTTACGAGCAGTACTTC

J gene: TRBJ1-2
D gene: .
clone size: many
V gene: TRBV6-2/TRBV6-3
CDR3 protein: CASRTGRRGYTF
CDR3 DNA: TGTGCCAGCAGAACGGGACGGAGAGGCTACACCTTC

J gene: TRBJ2-1
D gene: .
clone size: .
V gene: TRBV3-1
CDR3 protein: CASSQAGLTTGEQFF
CDR3 DNA: TGTGCCAGCAGCCAAGCGGGACTAACGACAGGTGAGCAGTTCTTC

J gene: TRBJ2-1
D gene: .
clone size: .
V gene: TRBV20-1
CDR3 protein: CSARVGGSTEQFF
CDR3 DNA: TGCAGTGCTAGGGTGGGGGGCTCGACTGAGCAGTTCTTC

J gene: TRBJ2-3
D gene: .
clone size: few
V gene: TRBV4-3
CDR3 protein: CASSRDLGTDTQYF
CDR3 DNA: TGCGCCAGCAGCCGGGACCTAGGCACAGATACGCAGTATTTT

J gene: TRBJ2-1
D gene: TRBD2
clone size: many
V gene: TRBV20-1
CDR3 protein: CSATTSGRANEQFF
CDR3 DNA: TGCAGTGCTACGACTAGCGGGAGGGCCAATGAGCAGTTCTTC

J gene: TRBJ2-7
D gene: TRBD1
clone size: .
V gene: TRBV11-2
CDR3 protein: CAGSHKPGTGGYEQYF
CDR3 DNA: TGCGCCGGCAGCCATAAACCCGGGACAGGGGGCTACGAGCAGTACTTC

J gene: TRBJ2-1
D gene: TRBD2
clone size: many
V gene: TRBV20-1
CDR3 protein: CSASPTSEGGNEQFF
CDR3 DNA: TGCAGTGCTAGCCCGACTAGCGAAGGGGGCAATGAGCAGTTCTTC

J gene: TRBJ1-2
D gene: .
clone size: .
V gene: TRBV24-1
CDR3 protein: CATSALNYGYTF
CDR3 DNA: TGTGCCACCAGTGCACTTAACTATGGCTACACCTTC

J gene: TRBJ2-1
D gene: TRBD2
clone size: many
V gene: TRBV27
CDR3 protein: CASSFQGGLAGGTLRDEQFF
CDR3 DNA: TGTGCCAGCAGTTTTCAAGGTGGACTAGCGGGAGGGACCCTTCGGGATGAGCAGTTCTTC

J gene: TRBJ1-5
D gene: .
clone size: many
V gene: TRBV27
CDR3 protein: CASSPLAGTYSNQPQHF
CDR3 DNA: TGTGCCAGCAGCCCTCTAGCCGGAACCTATAGCAATCAGCCCCAGCATTTT

J gene: TRBJ2-7
D gene: .
clone size: few
V gene: TRBV20-1
CDR3 protein: CSARGTDPYEQYF
CDR3 DNA: TGCAGTGCTAGAGGTACGGATCCCTACGAGCAGTACTTC

J gene: TRBJ2-1
D gene: TRBD2
clone size: few
V gene: TRBV7-9
CDR3 protein: CASSLKGGSHYNEQFF
CDR3 DNA: TGTGCCAGCAGCTTAAAAGGCGGGAGTCACTACAATGAGCAGTTCTTC

J gene: TRBJ2-1
D gene: TRBD2
clone size: few
V gene: TRBV20-1
CDR3 protein: CSARDSGRRNEQFF
CDR3 DNA: TGCAGTGCTAGAGATAGCGGGAGGCGCAATGAGCAGTTCTTC

J gene: TRBJ2-5
D gene: .
clone size: few
V gene: TRBV28
CDR3 protein: CASTSPQGAQETQYF
CDR3 DNA: TGTGCCAGCACCTCACCCCAGGGCGCACAAGAGACCCAGTACTTC

J gene: TRBJ2-5
D gene: TRBD2
clone size: .
V gene: TRBV4-1
CDR3 protein: CASSQTSGRVGETQYF
CDR3 DNA: TGCGCCAGCAGCCAAACTAGCGGGAGGGTGGGAGAGACCCAGTACTTC

J gene: TRBJ2-7
D gene: TRBD2
clone size: once
V gene: TRBV6-9
CDR3 protein: CASRLAGDSYQQYF
CDR3 DNA: TGTGCCAGCAGGTTAGCGGGCGACTCCTACCAGCAGTACTTC

J gene: TRBJ2-1
D gene: .
clone size: many
V gene: TRBV27
CDR3 protein: CASSLKAGFGNEQFF
CDR3 DNA: TGTGCCAGCAGTTTGAAGGCAGGCTTCGGGAATGAGCAGTTCTTC

J gene: TRBJ1-5
D gene: .
clone size: .
V gene: TRBV2
CDR3 protein: CASSVSGQPQHF
CDR3 DNA: TGTGCCAGCAGTGTTTCAGGTCAGCCCCAGCATTTT

J gene: TRBJ1-2
D gene: TRBD1
clone size: .
V gene: TRBV24-1
CDR3 protein: CATSETGVRGYTF
CDR3 DNA: TGTGCCACCAGTGAAACAGGGGTACGAGGCTACACCTTC